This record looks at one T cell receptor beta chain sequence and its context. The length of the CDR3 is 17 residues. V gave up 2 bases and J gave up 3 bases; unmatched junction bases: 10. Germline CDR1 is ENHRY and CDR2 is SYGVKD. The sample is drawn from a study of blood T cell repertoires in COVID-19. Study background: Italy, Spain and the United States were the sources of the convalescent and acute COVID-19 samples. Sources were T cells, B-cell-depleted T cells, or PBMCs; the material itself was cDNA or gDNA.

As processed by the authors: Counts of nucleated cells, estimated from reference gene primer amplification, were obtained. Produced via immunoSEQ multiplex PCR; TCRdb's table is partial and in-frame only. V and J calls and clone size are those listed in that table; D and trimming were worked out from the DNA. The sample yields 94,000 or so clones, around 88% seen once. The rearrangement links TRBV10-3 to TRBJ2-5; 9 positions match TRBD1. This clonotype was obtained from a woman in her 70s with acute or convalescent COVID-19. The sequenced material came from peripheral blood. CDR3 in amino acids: CAISEGVRGTGKETQYF. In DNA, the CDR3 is TGTGCCATCAGTGAGGGGGTGAGGGGGACAGGGAAAGAGACCCAGTACTTC.